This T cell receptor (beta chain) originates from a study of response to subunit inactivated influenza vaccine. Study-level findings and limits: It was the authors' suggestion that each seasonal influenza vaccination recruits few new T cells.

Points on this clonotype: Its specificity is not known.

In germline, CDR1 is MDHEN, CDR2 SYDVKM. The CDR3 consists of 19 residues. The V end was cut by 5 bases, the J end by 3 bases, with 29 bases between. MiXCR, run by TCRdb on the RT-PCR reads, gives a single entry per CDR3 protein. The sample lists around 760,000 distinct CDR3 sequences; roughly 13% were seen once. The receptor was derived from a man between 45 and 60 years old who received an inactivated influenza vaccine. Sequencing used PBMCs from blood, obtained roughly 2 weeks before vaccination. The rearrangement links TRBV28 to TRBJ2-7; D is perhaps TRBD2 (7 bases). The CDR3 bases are TGTGCCAGCAGTCCGTGGGGGGGGCGGGACCCTTCAGGGAACTACGAGCAGTACTTC. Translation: CASSPWGGRDPSGNYEQYF.